This T cell receptor (beta chain) comes out of a study of blood T cell repertoires in COVID-19. This table comes from immunoSEQ multiplex PCR, and its TCRdb copy is limited to in-frame clones, with some not included. The data contain over 200,000 clones, more than 70% of them singletons. This CDR3 spans 12 amino acids. Per the germline V gene, CDR1 is LGHNA and CDR2 is YNFKEQ. J gave up 7 bases and V 4 bases, and 2 bases lay outside the gene matches. The chain has TRBV4-2 and TRBJ2-5; 8 bases fit TRBD2. Material for sequencing was peripheral blood. The sequence was obtained from a woman between 40 and 55 years old who had recovered from COVID-19. CDR3 in DNA: TGTGCCAGCAGCCCAAGCGGGGGGACCCAGTACTTC. Protein product: CASSPSGGTQYF.